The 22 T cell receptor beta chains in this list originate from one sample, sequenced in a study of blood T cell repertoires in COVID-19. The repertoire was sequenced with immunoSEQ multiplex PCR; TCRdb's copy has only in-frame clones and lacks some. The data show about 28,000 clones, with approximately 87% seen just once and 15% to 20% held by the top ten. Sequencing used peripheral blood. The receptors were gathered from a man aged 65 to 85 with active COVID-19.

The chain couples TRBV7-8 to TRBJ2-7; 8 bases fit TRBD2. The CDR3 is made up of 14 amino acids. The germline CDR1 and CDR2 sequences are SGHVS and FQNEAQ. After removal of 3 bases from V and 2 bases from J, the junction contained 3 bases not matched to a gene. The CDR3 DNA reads TGTGCCAGCAGCTTCTGGACTAGCCCCTACGAGCAGTACTTC. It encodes CASSFWTSPYEQYF.

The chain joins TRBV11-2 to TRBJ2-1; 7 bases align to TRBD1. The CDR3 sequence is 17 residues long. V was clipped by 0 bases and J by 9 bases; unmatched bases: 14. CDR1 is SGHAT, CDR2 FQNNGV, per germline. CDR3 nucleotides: TGTGCCAGCAGCTTAGATGGTTTTGGACAGGTGCTTTCTGAGCAGTTCTTC. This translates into CASSLDGFGQVLSEQFF.

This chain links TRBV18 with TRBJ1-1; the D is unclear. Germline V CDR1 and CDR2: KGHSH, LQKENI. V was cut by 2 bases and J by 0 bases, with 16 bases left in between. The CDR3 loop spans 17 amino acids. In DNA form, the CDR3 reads TGTGCCAGCTCACCATCAGCACAGTCCCGCCTGAACACTGAAGCTTTCTTT. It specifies CASSPSAQSRLNTEAFF.

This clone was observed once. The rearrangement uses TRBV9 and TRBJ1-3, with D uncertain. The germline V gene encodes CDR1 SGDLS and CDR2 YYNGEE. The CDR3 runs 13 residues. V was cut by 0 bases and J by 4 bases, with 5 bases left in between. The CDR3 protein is CASSVGRGNTIYF. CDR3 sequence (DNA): TGTGCCAGCAGCGTAGGCCGGGGAAACACCATATATTTT.

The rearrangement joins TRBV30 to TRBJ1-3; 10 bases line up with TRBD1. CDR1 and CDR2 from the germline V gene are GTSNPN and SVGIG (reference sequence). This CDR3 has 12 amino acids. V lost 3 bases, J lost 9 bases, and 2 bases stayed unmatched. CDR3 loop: CAWRDRGSTIYF. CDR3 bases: TGTGCCTGGAGGGACAGGGGGAGCACCATATATTTT.

The CDR3 DNA sequence: TGTGCCAGCAGCGTAGCCAGCACCGGGGAGCTGTTTTTT. As protein: CASSVASTGELFF. The rearrangement joins TRBV9 to TRBJ2-2; D is ambiguous. Per germline, CDR1 SGDLS and CDR2 YYNGEE. With 0 bases removed from V and 4 bases from J, the gap between germline ends came to 4 bases. The CDR3 totals 13 residues.

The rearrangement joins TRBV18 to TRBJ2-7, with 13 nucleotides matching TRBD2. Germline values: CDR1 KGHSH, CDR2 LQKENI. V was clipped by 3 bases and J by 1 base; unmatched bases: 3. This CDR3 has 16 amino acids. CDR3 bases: TGTGCCAGCTCACCCGGGACTAGCGGGGAGTCCTACGAGCAGTACTTC. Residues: CASSPGTSGESYEQYF.

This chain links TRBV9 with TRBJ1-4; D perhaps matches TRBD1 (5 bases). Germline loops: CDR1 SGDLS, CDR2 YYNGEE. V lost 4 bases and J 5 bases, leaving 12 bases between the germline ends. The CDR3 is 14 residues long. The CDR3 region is CASSRFGGNEKLFF. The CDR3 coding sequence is TGTGCCAGCAGCAGGTTTGGGGGGAATGAAAAACTGTTTTTT. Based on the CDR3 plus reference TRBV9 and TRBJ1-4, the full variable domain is DSGVTQTPKHLITATGQRVTLRCSPRSGDLSVYWYQQSLDQGLQFLIQYYNGEERAKGNILERFSAQQFPDLHSELNLSSLELGDSALYFCASSRFGGNEKLFFGSGTQLSVL.

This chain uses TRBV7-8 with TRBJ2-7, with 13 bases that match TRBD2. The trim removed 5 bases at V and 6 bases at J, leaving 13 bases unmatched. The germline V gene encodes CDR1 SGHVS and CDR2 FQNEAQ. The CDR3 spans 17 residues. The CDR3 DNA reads TGTGCCAGCAGCATGACTAGCGGGGGGCGGCCGGTCGGCGAGCAGTACTTC. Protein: CASSMTSGGRPVGEQYF.

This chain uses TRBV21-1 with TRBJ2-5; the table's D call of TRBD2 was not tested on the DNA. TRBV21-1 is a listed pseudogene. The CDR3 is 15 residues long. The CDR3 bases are TGTGCCAGCAGCTTTCGACTAGGAAGATGGGAGACCCAGTACTTC. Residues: CASSFRLGRWETQYF.

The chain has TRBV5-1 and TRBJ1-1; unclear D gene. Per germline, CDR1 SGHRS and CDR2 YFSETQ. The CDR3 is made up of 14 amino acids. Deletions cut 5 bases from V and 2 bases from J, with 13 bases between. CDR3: CASRSFNTNTEAFF. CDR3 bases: TGCGCCAGCAGGTCGTTTAACACCAACACTGAAGCTTTCTTT.

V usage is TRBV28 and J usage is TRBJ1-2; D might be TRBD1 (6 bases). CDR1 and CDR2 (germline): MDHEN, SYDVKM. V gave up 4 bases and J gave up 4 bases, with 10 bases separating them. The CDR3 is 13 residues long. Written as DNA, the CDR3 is TGTGCCAGCAGTTCCGGGACACTCTATGGCTACACCTTC. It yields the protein CASSSGTLYGYTF.

The CDR3 bases are TGTGCCAGCAGCTTAGTAGGCACACGGGTCTACGAGCAGTACTTC. This gives the protein CASSLVGTRVYEQYF. V gene TRBV7-8 combines with J gene TRBJ2-7, with D hard to call. From germline, CDR1 is SGHVS and CDR2 FQNEAQ. The CDR3 loop spans 15 amino acids. The V end lost 1 base, the J end lost 3 bases, and 13 bases lay between the germline ends.

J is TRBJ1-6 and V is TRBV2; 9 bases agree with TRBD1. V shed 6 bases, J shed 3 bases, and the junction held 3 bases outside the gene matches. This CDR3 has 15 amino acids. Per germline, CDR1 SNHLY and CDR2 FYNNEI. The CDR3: CASRGTGNYNSPLHF. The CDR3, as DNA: TGTGCCAGCAGGGGGACAGGGAACTATAATTCACCCCTCCACTTT.

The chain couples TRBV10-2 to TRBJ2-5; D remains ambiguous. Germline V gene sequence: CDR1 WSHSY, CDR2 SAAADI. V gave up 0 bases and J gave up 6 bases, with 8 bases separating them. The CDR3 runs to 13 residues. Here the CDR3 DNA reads TGCGCCAGCAGTGAGTCGCGCCCTCAGACCCAGTACTTC. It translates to CASSESRPQTQYF.

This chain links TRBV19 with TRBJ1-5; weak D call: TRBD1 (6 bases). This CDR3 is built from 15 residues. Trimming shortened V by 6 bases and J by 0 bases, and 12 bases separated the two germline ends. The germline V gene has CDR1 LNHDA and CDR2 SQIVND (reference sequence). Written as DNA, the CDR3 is TGTGCCAGTAGGCTGCAGGGGAATAGCAATCAGCCCCAGCATTTT. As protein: CASRLQGNSNQPQHF.

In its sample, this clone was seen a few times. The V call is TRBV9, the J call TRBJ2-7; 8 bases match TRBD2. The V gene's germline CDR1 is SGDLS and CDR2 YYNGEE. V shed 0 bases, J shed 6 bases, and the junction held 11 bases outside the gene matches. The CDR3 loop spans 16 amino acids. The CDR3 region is CASSVAASGSNREQYF. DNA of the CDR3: TGTGCCAGCAGCGTAGCGGCTAGCGGGTCCAACCGCGAGCAGTACTTC.

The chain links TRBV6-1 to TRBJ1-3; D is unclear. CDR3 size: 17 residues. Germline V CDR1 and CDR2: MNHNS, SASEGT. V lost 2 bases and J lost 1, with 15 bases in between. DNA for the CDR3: TGTGCCAGCAGTGAACTTGCCAACAGAAATTCTGGAAACACCATATATTTT. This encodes CASSELANRNSGNTIYF.

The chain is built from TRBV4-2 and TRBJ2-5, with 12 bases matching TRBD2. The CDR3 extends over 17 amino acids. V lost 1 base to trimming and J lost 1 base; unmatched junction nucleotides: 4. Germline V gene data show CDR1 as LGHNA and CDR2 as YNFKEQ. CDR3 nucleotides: TGTGCCAGCAGCCAAGGGACTAGCGGGGACCCCCAAGAGACCCAGTACTTC. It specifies CASSQGTSGDPQETQYF.

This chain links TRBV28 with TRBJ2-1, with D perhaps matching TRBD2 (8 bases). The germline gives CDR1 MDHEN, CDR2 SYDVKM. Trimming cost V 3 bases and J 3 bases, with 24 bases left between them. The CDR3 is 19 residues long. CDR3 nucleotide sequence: TGTGCCAGCAGTTTGGCCCCAAGCGGGGGACAGACAAACTACAATGAGCAGTTCTTC. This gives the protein CASSLAPSGGQTNYNEQFF.

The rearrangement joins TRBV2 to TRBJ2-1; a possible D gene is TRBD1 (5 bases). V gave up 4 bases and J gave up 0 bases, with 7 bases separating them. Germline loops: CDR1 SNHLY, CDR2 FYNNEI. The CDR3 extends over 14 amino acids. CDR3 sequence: CASSADSSYNEQFF. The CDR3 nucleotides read TGTGCCAGCAGTGCCGACAGCTCCTACAATGAGCAGTTCTTC.

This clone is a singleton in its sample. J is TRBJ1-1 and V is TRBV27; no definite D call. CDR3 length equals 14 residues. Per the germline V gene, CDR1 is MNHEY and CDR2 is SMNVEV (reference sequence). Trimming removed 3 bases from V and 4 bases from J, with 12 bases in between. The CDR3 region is CASSLRGLGTEAFF. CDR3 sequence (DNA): TGTGCCAGCAGTTTGAGAGGGCTAGGCACTGAAGCTTTCTTT.